One and the same sample provided the 8 T cell receptor beta chains below, sequenced in a study of blood T cell repertoires in COVID-19. This table comes from immunoSEQ multiplex PCR, and its TCRdb copy is limited to in-frame clones, with some not included. Among approximately 240,000 clones listed, just over 90% were seen once. Sequenced input: PBMCs or T cells enriched from blood (not recorded which). The receptors stem from a woman aged 18 to 35 who had recovered from COVID-19.

This chain connects TRBV5-1 to TRBJ2-3; 9 bases fit TRBD2. Germline V gene data show CDR1 as SGHRS and CDR2 as YFSETQ. This CDR3 has 16 amino acids. J was trimmed by 0 bases and V by 3 bases; bases with no gene match: 5. The CDR3 spells CASSYQGLASTDTQYF. The DNA for the CDR3 is TGCGCCAGCAGCTACCAGGGACTAGCTAGCACAGATACGCAGTATTTT.

This sequence joins TRBV20-1 and TRBJ1-2; D is unclear. V lost 5 bases, J lost 7 bases, and 11 bases lay in between. The CDR3 is 11 amino acids. CDR1 is DFQATT and CDR2 is SNEGSKA in the germline V gene (reference sequence). The CDR3 DNA sequence: TGCAGTGCTCCTCGGGGTTCTGGCTACACCTTC. This gives the protein CSAPRGSGYTF.

The V and J genes are TRBV28 and TRBJ1-2; 11 nucleotides line up with TRBD1. Germline loops: CDR1 MDHEN, CDR2 SYDVKM. The CDR3 sequence is 15 residues long. Trimming removed 5 bases from V and 7 bases from J; junction bases left unmatched: 9. The CDR3 protein is CASSPGQGALGGYTF. The CDR3, as DNA: TGTGCCAGCAGTCCAGGACAGGGGGCCTTGGGTGGCTACACCTTC.

The V call is TRBV28, the J call TRBJ2-7, with 9 bases fitting TRBD1. Germline CDR1 reads MDHEN; CDR2 reads SYDVKM. J was trimmed by 6 bases and V by 3 bases; bases with no gene match: 15. The CDR3 loop spans 17 amino acids. CDR3: CASSFPPGQGRDGEQYF. In nucleotides, the CDR3 is TGTGCCAGCAGTTTTCCCCCGGGACAGGGTCGGGATGGCGAGCAGTACTTC.

This rearrangement joins TRBV7-3 to TRBJ1-1; D unresolved. Between the trimmed V and J ends, which lost 5 bases and 1 base, there was a span of 8 bases. Germline CDR1 reads SGHTA; CDR2 reads FQGTGA. The CDR3 sequence is 13 residues long. CDR3 DNA: TGTGCCAGCAGCCGCACATCGAACACTGAAGCTTTCTTT. This codes for CASSRTSNTEAFF.

The chain recombines TRBV12-5 with TRBJ2-7; D uncertain. Trimming pared 2 bases from V and 2 bases from J, leaving 7 bases between. This CDR3 region has 13 residues. Germline CDR1 and CDR2: LGHNT and FRNRAP. CDR3 nucleotide sequence: TGTGCTAGTGGTTTGTGGAGAACCTACGAGCAGTACTTC. Its translation is CASGLWRTYEQYF.

The V gene is TRBV10-3, the J gene TRBJ2-2, with a weak D call TRBD1 (5 bases). The CDR3 loop spans 16 amino acids. Germline CDR1 reads ENHRY; CDR2 reads SYGVKD. V dropped 3 bases and J dropped 3 bases, with 14 bases sitting between them. The CDR3 spells CAISDDRLIDTGELFF. CDR3 nucleotide sequence: TGTGCCATCAGTGACGACAGACTGATTGACACCGGGGAGCTGTTTTTT.

This clone was picked up one time. V gene TRBV28 combines with J gene TRBJ1-5, with TRBD1 identical over 7 bases. Per the germline V gene, CDR1 is MDHEN and CDR2 is SYDVKM. Trimming cost V 7 bases and J 2 bases; bases outside gene matches: 5. This CDR3 contains 14 residues. CDR3 coding DNA: TGTGCCAGCACCCGACAGGGTGGCAATCAGCCCCAGCATTTT. It codes for CASTRQGGNQPQHF. The full variable domain, rest sourced from reference TRBV28 and TRBJ1-5, is DVKVTQSSRYLVKRTGEKVFLECVQDMDHENMFWYRQDPGLGLRLIYFSYDVKMKEKGDIPEGYSVSREKKERFSLILESASTNQTSMYLCASTRQGGNQPQHFGDGTRLSIL.